This entry lists 4 T cell receptor beta chains sequenced from one sample in a study of breast tumors, draining lymph nodes, adjacent tissues. TCRdb re-called the multiplex PCR reads through MiXCR, storing one row per CDR3 protein. The sample lists about 230,000 distinct CDR3 sequences; less than 40% were seen once. Samples came from axillary lymph nodes draining the breast cancer. Sequencing used axillary lymph node tissue. The receptors were sampled from a female donor with breast cancer. Some clones in this sample may be carry-over from other donors' samples.

With regard to this clonotype: It is likely a read error, because the conserved phenylalanine at the end of the CDR3 is missing. It is unclear where the CDR3 begins or ends on the DNA, so no DNA is shown, and the CDR3 is as TCRdb lists it. The V gene is TRBV2, the J gene TRBJ2-5; TRBD2 is the table's D call and was not checked against the DNA. The CDR3 comprises 8 residues, both ends counted. The germline CDR1 and CDR2 sequences are SNHLY and FYNNEI. Here the CDR3 reads CASSGLAG.

This clonotype came up once. It is likely a read error, because the conserved phenylalanine at the end of the CDR3 is missing. V and J are TRBV29-1 and TRBJ2-5; D remains ambiguous. Trimming stripped 4 bases from V and 0 bases from J, with 9 bases between. Germline V gene sequence: CDR1 SQVTM, CDR2 ANQGSEA. The CDR3 covers 13 residues. In nucleotides, the CDR3 is TGCAGCGTTGGAGTTCTGTACCAAGAGACCCAGTACCTC. It specifies CSVGVLYQETQYL.

The chain has TRBV20-1 and TRBJ1-2, with D maybe TRBD1 (5 bases). V was shortened by 0 bases and J by 4 bases, with 15 bases between the two germline ends. This CDR3 comprises 15 residues. Germline CDR1 and CDR2: DFQATT and SNEGSKA (reference sequence). In nucleotides, the CDR3 is TGCAGTGCTAGAGATAATGGGGGTGTGAGCTATGGCTACACCTTC. Amino acids: CSARDNGGVSYGYTF.

The chain links TRBV7-8 to TRBJ2-5; no definite D call. Germline assignment: CDR1 SGHVS and CDR2 FQNEAQ. This CDR3 region has 14 residues. The ends were cut back, 7 bases at V and 2 bases at J, with 14 bases in the middle. The CDR3 nucleotides read TGTGCCAGCACCCGAGCGCGTTCACAAGAGACCCAGTACTTC. This sequence encodes CASTRARSQETQYF.